Listed here are 17 T cell receptor beta chains from one sample, sequenced in a study of cytomegalovirus exposure and HLA in healthy donors. The PCR ran on 60 Vbeta and 13 Jbeta primers. Libraries were prepared by immunoSEQ multiplex PCR; TCRdb keeps only in-frame clonotypes and omits some of them. Seen here are 200,000 to 250,000 clones, around 89% observed once, and the top ten hold more than 0.8%. Sequencing was carried out using PBMCs. These receptors came from a woman under 30 in good health and CMV-seronegative.

For the CDR3, the DNA is TGTGCCAGCAGCCTCGACAGCTACTACGAGCAGTACTTC. Amino acids: CASSLDSYYEQYF. This chain connects TRBV5-6 to TRBJ2-7; a possible D gene is TRBD1 (5 bases). Germline V gene lookup returns CDR1 SGHDT and CDR2 YYEEEE. Trimming cost V 4 bases and J 3 bases, with 11 bases left between them. This CDR3 has 13 residues.

CDR3 sequence (DNA): TGTGCCAGCAGCTTGGGACTAGCGGGACCCTACGAGCAGTACTTC. It is translated as CASSLGLAGPYEQYF. The chain joins TRBV7-2 to TRBJ2-7; 13 bases fit TRBD2. V was clipped by 3 bases and J by 2 bases; unmatched bases: 1. The CDR3 covers 15 residues. Germline CDR1 is SGHTA and CDR2 is FQGNSA.

This clone was counted a single time. The chain is built from TRBV29-1 and TRBJ2-7; 9 bases fit TRBD1. The CDR3 totals 13 residues. V shed 4 bases and J 1 base; nucleotides not matched to a gene: 2. The germline CDR1 and CDR2 sequences are SQVTM and ANQGSEA. CDR3 amino acids: CSVVGQGSYEQYF. CDR3 bases: TGCAGCGTTGTGGGACAGGGATCCTACGAGCAGTACTTC.

This rearrangement joins TRBV18 to TRBJ2-5; TRBD2 aligns across 9 bases. The CDR3 totals 16 residues. J lost 0 bases, V lost 2 bases, and 4 bases had no gene match. Germline V gene data show CDR1 as KGHSH and CDR2 as LQKENI. In DNA form, the CDR3 reads TGTGCCAGCTCACCAAGGCCTAGCGGGAACCAAGAGACCCAGTACTTC. This codes for CASSPRPSGNQETQYF.

The chain has TRBV6-5 and TRBJ2-3, with D unclear. Germline-derived CDR1 and CDR2 are MNHEY and SVGAGI. CDR3 length: 12 residues. V lost 8 bases and J lost 2, with 8 bases in between. The CDR3 loop reads CASSAATDTQYF. The CDR3 DNA sequence: TGTGCCAGCTCGGCGGCCACAGATACGCAGTATTTT.

The genes are TRBV7-9 and TRBJ2-3; the D gene is possibly TRBD2 (6 bases). The germline CDR1 and CDR2 sequences are SEHNR and FQNEAQ (reference sequence). The V end was cut by 2 bases, the J end by 6 bases, with 12 bases between. The CDR3 covers 14 residues. CDR3 amino acids: CASSLTPRGDTQYF. CDR3 coding DNA: TGTGCCAGCAGCTTAACCCCACGGGGGGATACGCAGTATTTT.

This clone was recorded only once. This chain joins TRBV29-1 and TRBJ2-7, with D tentatively TRBD1 (6 bases). V lost 8 bases and J lost 0, with 14 bases in between. CDR1 and CDR2 (germline): SQVTM, ANQGSEA. CDR3 length: 13 residues. The CDR3 DNA follows: TGCAGCCAAGGGCAGGGGACCTCCTACGAGCAGTACTTC. As protein: CSQGQGTSYEQYF.

The gene calls are TRBV9 and TRBJ2-1; TRBD2 matches 8 bases. Germline trimming cut 5 bases from V and 4 bases from J; bases unmatched to any gene: 8. Germline V lookup: CDR1 SGDLS, CDR2 YYNGEE. There are 15 residues in the CDR3. The CDR3 sequence: CASSWSSGGYNEQFF. DNA of the CDR3: TGTGCCAGCAGTTGGTCCAGCGGGGGTTACAATGAGCAGTTCTTC.

The chain is built from TRBV29-1 and TRBJ2-3; no clear D gene. This CDR3 is 13 amino acids long. From germline, CDR1 is SQVTM and CDR2 ANQGSEA. V was cut by 4 bases and J by 3 bases, with 11 bases left in between. The CDR3, as DNA: TGCAGCGTTGTCACGACGAGGACAGATACGCAGTATTTT. Its protein product is CSVVTTRTDTQYF.

The rearrangement uses TRBV27 and TRBJ1-1; D unclear. V was shortened by 6 bases and J by 1 base, with 3 bases between the two germline ends. Germline lookup yields CDR1 MNHEY and CDR2 SMNVEV (reference sequence). CDR3 length: 11 amino acids. The CDR3: CASSKNTEAFF. In DNA form, the CDR3 reads TGTGCCAGCAGCAAGAACACTGAAGCTTTCTTT.

The sample holds a few counts of this clone. The genes are TRBV10-1 and TRBJ1-4, with a weak D call TRBD1 (6 bases). The length of the CDR3 is 13 residues. Germline V gives CDR1 WNHNN, CDR2 SYGVQD (reference sequence). Trimming shortened V by 3 bases and J by 7 bases, and 9 bases separated the two germline ends. The CDR3, as DNA: TGCGCCAGCAGTGACAGGGGAGCTGAAAAACTGTTTTTT. This encodes CASSDRGAEKLFF.

The chain uses TRBV5-5 and TRBJ1-1; D unclear. CDR1 is SGHKS, CDR2 YYEKEE, per germline (reference sequence). The V end was cut by 4 bases, the J end by 0 bases, with 13 bases between. The CDR3 loop spans 15 amino acids. CDR3 protein: CASSAVLAMNTEAFF. The CDR3 coding sequence is TGTGCCAGCAGCGCGGTCCTAGCAATGAACACTGAAGCTTTCTTT.

This chain links TRBV4-2 with TRBJ2-1; 8 nucleotides line up with TRBD2. CDR1 and CDR2 from the germline V gene are LGHNA and YNFKEQ. The CDR3 spans 12 residues. After removal of 4 bases from V and 10 bases from J, the junction contained 3 bases not matched to a gene. CDR3 in DNA: TGTGCCAGCAGCCTCACTAGCGGCGAGCAGTTCTTC. It codes for CASSLTSGEQFF.

The rearrangement links TRBV27 to TRBJ2-2; 10 nucleotides agree with TRBD2. This CDR3 is built from 16 residues. Germline-derived CDR1 and CDR2 are MNHEY and SMNVEV (reference sequence). After removal of 7 bases from V and 6 bases from J, the junction contained 11 bases not matched to a gene. The CDR3 coding sequence is TGTGCCAGCATGCTAGCGGGAGCATCGGGAGCCGGGGAGCTGTTTTTT. Translating it yields CASMLAGASGAGELFF.

V usage is TRBV15 and J usage is TRBJ1-2; 11 nucleotides align to TRBD1. The V gene's germline CDR1 is LNHNV and CDR2 YYDKDF (reference sequence). CDR3 length: 13 amino acids. After removal of 11 bases from V and 4 bases from J, the junction contained 6 bases not matched to a gene. CDR3 in amino acids: CAVGQGAGYGYTF. CDR3 DNA: TGTGCCGTCGGACAGGGGGCAGGCTATGGCTACACCTTC.

The J gene is TRBJ2-7, the V gene TRBV11-2; D not certain. Germline V gives CDR1 SGHAT, CDR2 FQNNGV. The V and J ends lost 1 base and 1 base respectively, with 17 bases between them. This CDR3 region has 17 residues. CDR3 in amino acids: CASSLVVCLNSSYEQYF. The CDR3 DNA sequence: TGTGCCAGCAGCTTAGTAGTATGCCTCAACTCTTCCTACGAGCAGTACTTC.

The chain is built from TRBV11-2 and TRBJ2-7; 10 nucleotides agree with TRBD1. The length of the CDR3 is 16 residues. Germline CDR1 is SGHAT and CDR2 is FQNNGV. The trim removed 4 bases at V and 2 bases at J, leaving 8 bases unmatched. CDR3 sequence (DNA): TGTGCCAGCAGCTCAATACCGGGACAGGGGACCTACGAGCAGTACTTC. Translated, it gives CASSSIPGQGTYEQYF.